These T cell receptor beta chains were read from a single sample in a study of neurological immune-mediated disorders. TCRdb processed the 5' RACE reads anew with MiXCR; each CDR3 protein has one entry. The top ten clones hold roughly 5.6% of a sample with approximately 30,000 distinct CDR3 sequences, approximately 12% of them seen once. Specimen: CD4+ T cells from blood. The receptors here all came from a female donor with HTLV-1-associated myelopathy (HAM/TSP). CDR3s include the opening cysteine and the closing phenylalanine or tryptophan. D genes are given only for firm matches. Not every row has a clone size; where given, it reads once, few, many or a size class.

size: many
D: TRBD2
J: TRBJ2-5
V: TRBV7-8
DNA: TGTGCCAGCAGCCCCCGAGGGGGGTCAGCGGGGGTACAAGAGACCCAGTACTTC
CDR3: CASSPRGGSAGVQETQYF

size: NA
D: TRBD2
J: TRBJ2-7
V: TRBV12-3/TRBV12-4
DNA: TGTGCCAGCAGCCTTCTAGCGGGAGTGTGGAACGAGCAGTACTTC
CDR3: CASSLLAGVWNEQYF

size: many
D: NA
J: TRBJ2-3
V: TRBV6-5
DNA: TGTGCCAGCAGTCGCCTGGGTCCGGGGAGCACAGATACGCAGTATTTT
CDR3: CASSRLGPGSTDTQYF

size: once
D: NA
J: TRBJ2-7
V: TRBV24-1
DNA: TGTGCCACCAGTGACAGGTGGAACTACGAGCAGTACTTC
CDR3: CATSDRWNYEQYF

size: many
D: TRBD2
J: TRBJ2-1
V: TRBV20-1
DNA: TGCAGTGCAACGGGGGGGGCCTACAATGAGCAGTTCTTC
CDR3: CSATGGAYNEQFF

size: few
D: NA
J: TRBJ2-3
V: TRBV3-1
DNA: TGTGCCAGCAGCCAAGTGGCGAGCGGGGATACGCAGTATTTT
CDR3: CASSQVASGDTQYF

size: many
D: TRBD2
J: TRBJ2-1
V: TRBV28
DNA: TGTGCCAGCAGTACCGGGGGGGCCGGCTACAATGAGCAGTTCTTC
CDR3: CASSTGGAGYNEQFF

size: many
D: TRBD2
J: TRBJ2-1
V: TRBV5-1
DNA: TGCGCCAGCAGCTTGGCTTGGGGGGAGGGCGGAAATGAGCAGTTCTTC
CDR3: CASSLAWGEGGNEQFF

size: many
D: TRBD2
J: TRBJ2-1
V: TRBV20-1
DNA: TGCAGTGCTAGTGATGCGGGGGGTGCTAATGAGCAGTTCTTC
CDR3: CSASDAGGANEQFF

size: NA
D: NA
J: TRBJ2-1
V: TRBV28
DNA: TGTGCCAGCAGTTTGTGGAAGGGGGACCGCAATGAGCAGTTCTTC
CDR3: CASSLWKGDRNEQFF

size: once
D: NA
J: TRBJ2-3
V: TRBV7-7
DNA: TGTGCTAGCAGCTTGGCGGTGTGGGGAGGAGATACGCAGTATTTT
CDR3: CASSLAVWGGDTQYF

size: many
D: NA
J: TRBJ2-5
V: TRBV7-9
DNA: TGTGCCAGCAGCTTGGCGGAAGAGACCCAGTACTTC
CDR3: CASSLAEETQYF

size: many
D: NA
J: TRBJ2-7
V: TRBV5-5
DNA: TGTGCCAGCAGCTTGACCCTAAGGGGGTATCTAAACGAGCAGTACTTC
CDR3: CASSLTLRGYLNEQYF

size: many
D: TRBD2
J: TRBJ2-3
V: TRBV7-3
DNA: TGTGCCAGCAGCTTAAAACCCGCCGGGACTAGCGGCCTCACAGATACGCAGTATTTT
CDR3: CASSLKPAGTSGLTDTQYF

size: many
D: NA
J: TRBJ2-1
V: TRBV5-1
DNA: TGCGCCAGCAGCTTGGCCCGAGGCGGGTACTCCTACAATGAGCAGTTCTTC
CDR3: CASSLARGGYSYNEQFF

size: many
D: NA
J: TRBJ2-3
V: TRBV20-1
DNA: TGCAGTGCTAGCGGCAGGACCCTAGATACGCAGTATTTT
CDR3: CSASGRTLDTQYF

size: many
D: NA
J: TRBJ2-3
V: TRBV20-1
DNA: TGCAGTGCTAGAGAGCGACTAAAGGGAACAGATACGCAGTATTTT
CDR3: CSARERLKGTDTQYF

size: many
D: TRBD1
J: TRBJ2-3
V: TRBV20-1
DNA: TGCAGTGCAACATCCGAACGATCCGGGACAGGGTTTAATACGCAGTATTTT
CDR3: CSATSERSGTGFNTQYF

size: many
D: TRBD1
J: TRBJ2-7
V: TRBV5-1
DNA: TGCGCCAGCTCCTGGGACAGGGGGCCCTACGAGCAGTACTTC
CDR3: CASSWDRGPYEQYF

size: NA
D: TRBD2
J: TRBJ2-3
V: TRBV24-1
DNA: TGTGCCACCAGTGACCCAAGCGCTAGCGGGAGTTTCACAGATACGCAGTATTTT
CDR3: CATSDPSASGSFTDTQYF

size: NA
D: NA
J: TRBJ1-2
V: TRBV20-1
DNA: TGCAGTGCTAGATATTCCACTGCCGGACCGGCCGGCGGCTACACCTTC
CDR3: CSARYSTAGPAGGYTF

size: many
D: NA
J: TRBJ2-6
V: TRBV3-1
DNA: TGTGCCAGCAGCCAAGACAGTACCGGGGCCAACGTCCTGACTTTC
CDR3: CASSQDSTGANVLTF

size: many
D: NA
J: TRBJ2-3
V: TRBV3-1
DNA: TGTGCCAGCAGCCAAGATAGGAGGCGCACAGATACGCAGTATTTT
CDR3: CASSQDRRRTDTQYF

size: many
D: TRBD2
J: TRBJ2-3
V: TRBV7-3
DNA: TGTGCCAGCAGCTTTTCCGGGGGGACCCCCCCAGATACGCAGTATTTT
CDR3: CASSFSGGTPPDTQYF

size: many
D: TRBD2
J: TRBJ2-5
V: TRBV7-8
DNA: TGTGCCAGCAGCTTAGAAGGGGCGGGGGGTCTGGAGACCCAGTACTTC
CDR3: CASSLEGAGGLETQYF

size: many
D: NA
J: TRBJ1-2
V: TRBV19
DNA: TGTGCCAGTAGTATAAGAGCTTATGGCTACACCTTC
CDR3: CASSIRAYGYTF

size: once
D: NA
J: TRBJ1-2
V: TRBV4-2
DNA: TGTGCCAGCAGCCAAGATGTAACTAGCGGCTACACCTTC
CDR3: CASSQDVTSGYTF

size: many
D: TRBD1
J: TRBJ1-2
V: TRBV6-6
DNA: TGTGCCAGCAGTTTCCGACAGGGATCCAGTGTTCATGGCTACACCTTC
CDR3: CASSFRQGSSVHGYTF

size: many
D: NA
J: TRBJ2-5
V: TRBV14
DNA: TGTGCCAGCAGCCAGCACGGGGTTCAAGAGACCCAGTACTTC
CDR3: CASSQHGVQETQYF

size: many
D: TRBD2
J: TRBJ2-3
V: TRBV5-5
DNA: TGTGCCAGCAGCCCGAATAGCGGGAGCACAGATACGCAGTATTTT
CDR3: CASSPNSGSTDTQYF

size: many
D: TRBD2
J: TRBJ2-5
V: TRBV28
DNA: TGTGCCAGCAGTCGCTCCGGGACTAGCGGGAGAAAACAAGAGACCCAGTACTTC
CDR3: CASSRSGTSGRKQETQYF

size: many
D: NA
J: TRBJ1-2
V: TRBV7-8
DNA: TGTGCCAGCAGCGTCTCGCGGGGGGGTGATGGCTACACCTTC
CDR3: CASSVSRGGDGYTF

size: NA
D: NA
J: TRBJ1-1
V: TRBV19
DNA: TGTGCCAGTACCGTCCGGGGCACTGAAGCTTTCTTT
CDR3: CASTVRGTEAFF

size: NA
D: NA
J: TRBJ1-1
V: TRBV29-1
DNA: TGCAGCGTTGAAAAACAGGGAGCTGAAGCTTTCTTT
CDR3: CSVEKQGAEAFF

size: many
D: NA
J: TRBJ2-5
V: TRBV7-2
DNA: TGTGCCAGCAGGGCGGGGCTAGCTTCCGAGACCCAGTACTTC
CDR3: CASRAGLASETQYF

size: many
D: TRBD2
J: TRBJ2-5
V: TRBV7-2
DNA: TGTGCCAGCAGCTTAGTGGGGGGGGGAGAGACCCAGTACTTC
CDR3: CASSLVGGGETQYF

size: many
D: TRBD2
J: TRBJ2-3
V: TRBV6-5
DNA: TGTGCCAGCAGCCGGGAGGCGAGCACAGATACGCAGTATTTT
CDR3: CASSREASTDTQYF

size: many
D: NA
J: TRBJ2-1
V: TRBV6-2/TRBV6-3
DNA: TGTGCCAGCAGTCGACCGCCGGCCAGGGCAGGGAATGAGCAGTTCTTC
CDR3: CASSRPPARAGNEQFF

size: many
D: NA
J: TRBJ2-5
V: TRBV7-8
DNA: TGTGCCAGTAATAGTCGGAGGGGAGAGACCCAGTACTTC
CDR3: CASNSRRGETQYF

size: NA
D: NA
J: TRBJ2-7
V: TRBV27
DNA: TGTGCCAGCACTAGTCCCACCTACGAGCAGTACTTC
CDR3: CASTSPTYEQYF